This TCR beta chain was documented in a study of identical twins (dated by TCRdb to the mid-2010s). Regarding the complete study: TCR alpha and beta repertoires from monozygotic twins, unrelated adults of various ages and cord blood were deep-sequenced to test whether fetal clonotypes persist. Replicate twin experiments were performed at different times using different library preparation protocols to rule out contamination. Study-wide findings and limitations: Fewer insertions were carried by abundant cord blood beta clonotypes; a weaker similar trend was observed in young adult naive repertoires, while no such trend was observed in memory repertoires. In monozygotic twins, out-of-frame TCR alpha sharing was systematically underestimated by recombination models, although the models agreed with sharing between unrelated individuals. In beta out-of-frame sequences, excess twin sharing was weaker, because having fewer shared sequences lowered the signal-to-noise ratio. Zero-insertion analyses could be partly confounded by invariant T cells such as MAIT and iNKT, though diverse VJ usage argued against such confounding for most clonotypes. Because the same donors could not be followed over many years, the conclusions relied on cross-sectional statistical analysis. Compared with coincidental sharing between unrelated individuals, out-of-frame TCR alpha sequences shared between twins had an excess of sequences with low generation probability.

This clonotype was seen a few times. The specificity of this receptor is unknown. Base qualities are missing; no much larger clone stands one base away. The library relied on 5' RACE. TCRdb lists the instrument as Illumina HiSeq 2000. Template switching introduced a universal primer binding site; the final cDNA contained a unique molecular identifier, enabling accurate counting of TCR cDNA molecules. Specific primers in the conserved constant-segment region were used to synthesize first-strand cDNA for the TCR alpha and beta chains. To control for contamination, every cDNA library was double barcoded, receiving both a SMART-Mk sample barcode and Illumina barcodes. TruSeq adapter sequences, together with Illumina sample barcodes, were added in two successive PCR steps. The TCR alpha and beta cDNA libraries were sequenced on the Illumina HiSeq platform using custom primers. Per the source publication's procedure: MiGEC processed the raw reads to extract unique molecular identifiers, while MiXCR was used to determine the CDR3 positions. Recombination models were inferred per individual with the repgenHMM and IGoR tools using an EM algorithm. The analysis of shared clonotypes was done with the tcR package in R, with sharing normalized by the product of cloneset sizes. Out-of-frame nonproductive sequences were analyzed to study raw recombination free of thymic and clonal selection effects. TCRdb passed the public sequencing reads through fastp at Q25 and MiXCR, retaining productive beta sequences. Every CDR3 protein is listed once, alongside the most common genes and DNA of its rows. In this record, the V and J calls reflect TCRdb's handling and not the investigators' own analysis. This sample is represented by hundreds of thousands of distinct CDR3 sequences; about 20% of them were singletons. The top ten clonotypes cover about 4.5% of the sample.

Every donor was a healthy Caucasian. The twin cohort comprised three pairs of female monozygotic twins, all aged about 18 to 30 years. The RNA used for TCR libraries was isolated from peripheral blood mononuclear cells. This sample also belongs to another study, concerning T cells expressing NK-cell markers. The second study reports: In sorted CD3+CD56+NKG2C+, CD3+CD56+NKG2C- and CD3+CD56-NKG2C+ T-cell subsets from eight donors, TCR beta-chain repertoires were profiled. Seven of the eight sequenced donors were HCMV-seropositive and one was HCMV-seronegative. In several experiments an anti-gammadeltaTCR antibody was added to restrict sorting to alphabetaTCR-expressing T cells. In six donors, the dominant CD3+CD56+NKG2C+ clonotypes ranked among the top 10 CD8+ clonotypes, making up about 1.0-8% of CD8+ T cells. Those dominant clonotypes were again the most abundant among CD3+CD56-NKG2C+ cells in a few donors, at about 25-60.1%. Whether the expanded NKG2C-expressing T cell clones were specific for HCMV antigens was left unclear. The eight sequenced donors were randomly selected healthy volunteers, three men and five women. To determine HCMV serostatus, a commercial ELISA kit was used to detect HCMV-specific IgG in serum. Bulk peripheral blood T-cell repertoires were additionally sequenced from unsorted PBMC for over five donors. MIGEC was used to demultiplex reads and group reads by UMI, and MiTCR was used to assemble and quantify clonotypes. To exclude erroneous sequences, any TCR cDNA sequence not supported by at least two reads was discarded. The tcR package was used for downstream repertoire analysis, with clonotypes matched between fractions based on CDR3 nucleotide sequence plus V segment. VDJmatch was used to annotate antigen specificity against VDJdb, with one amino acid substitution in CDR3 allowed.

The source is a woman between 18 and 29 years old in good health. The sequencing sample was made of PBMCs.

The DNA sequence reads TGTGCCATCAGTGATCGTACCGGGACAAGGTACAATGAGCAGTTCTTC. The encoded protein is CAISDRTGTRYNEQFF. Recombination linked TRBV10-3 to TRBJ2-1; a tentative D match to TRBD1 spans 6 bases. Trimming takes 3 bases from V and 4 bases from J, and the germline ends sit 16 bases apart. The CDR3 holds 16 amino acids from the cysteine to the phenylalanine. Only the CDR3 portion is preserved as DNA: 48 bases, with reading frame beginning at the first base. The germline V gene yields ENHRY for CDR1 and SYGVKD for CDR2.